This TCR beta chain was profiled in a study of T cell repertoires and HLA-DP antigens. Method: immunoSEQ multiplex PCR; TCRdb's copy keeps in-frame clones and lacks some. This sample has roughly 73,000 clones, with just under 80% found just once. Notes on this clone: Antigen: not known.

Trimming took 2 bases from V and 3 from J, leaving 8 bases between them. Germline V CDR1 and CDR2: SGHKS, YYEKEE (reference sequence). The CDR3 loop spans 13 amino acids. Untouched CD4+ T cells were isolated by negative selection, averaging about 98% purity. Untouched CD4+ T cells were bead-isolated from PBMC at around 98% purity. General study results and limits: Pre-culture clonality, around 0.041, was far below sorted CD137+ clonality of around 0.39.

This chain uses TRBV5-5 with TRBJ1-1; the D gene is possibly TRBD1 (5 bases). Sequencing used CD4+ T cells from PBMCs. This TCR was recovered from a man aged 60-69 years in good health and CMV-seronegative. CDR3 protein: CASSFSGDTEAFF. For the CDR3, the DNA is TGTGCCAGCAGCTTTTCGGGGGACACTGAAGCTTTCTTT.